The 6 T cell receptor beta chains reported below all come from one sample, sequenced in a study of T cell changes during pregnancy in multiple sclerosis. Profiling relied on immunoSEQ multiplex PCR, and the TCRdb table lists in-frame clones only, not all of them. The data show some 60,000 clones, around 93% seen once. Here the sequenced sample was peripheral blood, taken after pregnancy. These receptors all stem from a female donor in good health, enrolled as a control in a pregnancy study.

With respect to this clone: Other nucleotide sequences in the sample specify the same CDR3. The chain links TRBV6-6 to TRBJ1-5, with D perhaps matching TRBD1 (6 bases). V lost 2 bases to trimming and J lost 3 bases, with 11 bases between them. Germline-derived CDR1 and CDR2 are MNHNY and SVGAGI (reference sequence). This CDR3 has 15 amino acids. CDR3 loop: CASSYRQGINQPQHF. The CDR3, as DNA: TGTGCCAGCAGTTACAGGCAGGGGATCAATCAGCCCCAGCATTTT.

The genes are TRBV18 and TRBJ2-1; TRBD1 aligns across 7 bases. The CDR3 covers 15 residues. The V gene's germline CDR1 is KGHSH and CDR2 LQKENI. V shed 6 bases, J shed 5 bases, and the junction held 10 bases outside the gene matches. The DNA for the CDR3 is TGTGCCAGCTCTCTAGTGACAGGGCCCAACAATGAGCAGTTCTTC. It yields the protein CASSLVTGPNNEQFF.

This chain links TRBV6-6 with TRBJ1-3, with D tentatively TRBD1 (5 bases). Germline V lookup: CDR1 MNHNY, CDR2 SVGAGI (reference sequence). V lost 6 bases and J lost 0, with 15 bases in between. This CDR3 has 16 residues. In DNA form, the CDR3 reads TGTGCCAGCAGCAAATTAGGGGTGAGCTCTGGAAACACCATATATTTT. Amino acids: CASSKLGVSSGNTIYF.

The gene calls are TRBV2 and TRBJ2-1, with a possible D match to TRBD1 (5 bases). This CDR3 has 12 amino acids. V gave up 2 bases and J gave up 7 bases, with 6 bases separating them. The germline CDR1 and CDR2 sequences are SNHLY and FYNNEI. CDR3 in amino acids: CASSERGNEQFF. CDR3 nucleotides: TGTGCCAGCAGTGAAAGGGGTAATGAGCAGTTCTTC.

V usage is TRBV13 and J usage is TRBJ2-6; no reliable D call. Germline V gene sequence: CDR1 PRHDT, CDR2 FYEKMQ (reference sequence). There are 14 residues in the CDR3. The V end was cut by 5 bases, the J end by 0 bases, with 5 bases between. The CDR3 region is CASSPSSGANVLTF. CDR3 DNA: TGTGCCAGCAGCCCTAGCTCTGGGGCCAACGTCCTGACTTTC.

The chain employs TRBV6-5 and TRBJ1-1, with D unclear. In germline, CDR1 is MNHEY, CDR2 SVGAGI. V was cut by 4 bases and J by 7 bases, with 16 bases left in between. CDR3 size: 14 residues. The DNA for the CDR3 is TGTGCCAGCAGTTCCCTCGCCGTCTACGGTGAAGCTTTCTTT. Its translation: CASSSLAVYGEAFF.